The TCR beta chain described here comes from a study of shared clonotypes between healthy human individuals. Clones were read by immunoSEQ multiplex PCR, and TCRdb kept only the in-frame ones, dropping some. The sample carries 2.5 million or so clones, approximately 90% recorded once. The receptor was isolated from a man aged 18 to 35 in good health. Sample: naive CD4+ T cells sorted from blood. Noted subset: CD45RA+ positively selected.

CDR3: CASSSQGARDEKLFF. CDR3 sequence (DNA): TGTGCCAGCAGCTCACAGGGGGCTCGGGATGAAAAACTGTTTTTT. The V call is TRBV7-9, the J call TRBJ1-4; 9 nucleotides line up with TRBD1. Trimming at V came to 4 bases and at J to 6 bases, leaving 6 bases not matched to a gene. Per germline, CDR1 SEHNR and CDR2 FQNEAQ (reference sequence). CDR3 size: 15 residues.